This T cell receptor (beta chain) originates from a study of tissue T cells after allogeneic stem cell transplantation. Sample time point: mouse harvest day 14 after allogeneic transplant. Each mouse received 10^7 T-cell-depleted marrow cells plus 10^6 splenic CD5+ T cells by tail vein. Tissues came from B6→BALB/c major-mismatch GVHD mice at day 7 or 14. TCRbeta CDR3 was sequenced at survey depth with template counts. TCRdb keeps only in-frame clones here, not all; method: immunoSEQ multiplex PCR. The sample yields fewer than 3,500 clones, roughly 50% seen once. About this clone itself: Germline and genes here are mouse.

Sequenced material: gut tissue. This TCR was sampled from a female BALB/c mouse given C57BL/6 T cells with graft-versus-host disease after an allogeneic hematopoietic cell transplant.

CDR3 bases read: TGCACCTGCAGTGCAGTCTTTTCCAACGAAAGATTATTT. It encodes CTCSAVFSNERLF. The CDR3, in full, reads CTCSAVFSNERLFF. V gene TRBV1 combines with J gene TRBJ1-4; no clear D. The observed sequence ends 1 residue before the CDR3 terminus, with the missing tail filled in from the germline J gene. CDR1 and CDR2 from the germline V gene are NSQYPW and LRSPGD (reference sequence). Trimming took off 1 base at V and 0 bases at J, with 3 bases between the two ends. The length of the CDR3 is 14 residues.